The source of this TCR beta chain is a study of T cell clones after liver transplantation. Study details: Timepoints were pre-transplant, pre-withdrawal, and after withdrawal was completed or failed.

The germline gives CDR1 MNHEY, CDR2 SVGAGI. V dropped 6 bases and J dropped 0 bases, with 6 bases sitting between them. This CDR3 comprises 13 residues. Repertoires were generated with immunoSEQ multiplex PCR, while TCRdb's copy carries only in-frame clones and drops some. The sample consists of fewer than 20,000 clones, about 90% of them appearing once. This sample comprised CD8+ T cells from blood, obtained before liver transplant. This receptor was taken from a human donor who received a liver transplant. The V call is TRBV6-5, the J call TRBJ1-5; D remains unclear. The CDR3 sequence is CASRINSNQPQHF. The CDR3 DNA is TGTGCCAGCAGGATAAATAGCAATCAGCCCCAGCATTTT.